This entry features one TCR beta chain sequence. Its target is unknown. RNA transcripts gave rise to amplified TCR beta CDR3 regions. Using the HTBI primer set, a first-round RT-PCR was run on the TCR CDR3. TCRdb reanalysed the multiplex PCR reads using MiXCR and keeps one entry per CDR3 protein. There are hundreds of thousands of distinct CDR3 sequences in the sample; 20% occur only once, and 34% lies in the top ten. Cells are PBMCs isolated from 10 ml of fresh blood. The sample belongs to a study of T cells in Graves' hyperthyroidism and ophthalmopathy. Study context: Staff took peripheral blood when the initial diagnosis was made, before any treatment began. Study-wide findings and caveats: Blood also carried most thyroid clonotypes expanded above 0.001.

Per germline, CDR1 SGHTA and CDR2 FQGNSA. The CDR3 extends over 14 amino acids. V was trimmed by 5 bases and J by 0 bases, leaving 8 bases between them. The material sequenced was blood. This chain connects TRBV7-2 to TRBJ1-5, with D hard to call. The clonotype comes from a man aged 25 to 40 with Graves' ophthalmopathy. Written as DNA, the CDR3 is TGTACCAGCAGCCTTATGGTTAGCAATCAGCCCCAGCATTTT. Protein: CTSSLMVSNQPQHF.